This TCR beta chain stems from a study of blood T cells in healthy people across ages. As for the study in general: Per every two T cells, about one barcoded beta molecule was captured by template switching. Regarding the study as a whole: PBMCs left unsorted prevented a conclusive naive versus antigen-experienced comparison. In older individuals, TCR beta diversity per million T cells was lower, falling roughly linearly with age. Expanded clonotype shifts may have been confounded, as the donors had an unknown CMV status.

This clonotype was observed a few times. The target antigen is unknown. Sample-barcoded 5' priming and a J-beta primer mix drove a second PCR of about 6 to 11 cycles. One entry per CDR3 protein, called by TCRdb with MiXCR from the 5' RACE reads. The data show hundreds of thousands of distinct CDR3 sequences, around 30% seen once. The CDR3 is made up of 17 amino acids. The V end was cut by 5 bases, the J end by 0 bases, with 17 bases between. Germline V lookup: CDR1 SEHNR, CDR2 FQNEAQ (reference sequence). The specimen was blood. The V call is TRBV7-9, the J call TRBJ2-1; D tentatively fits TRBD1 or TRBD2 (5 bases each). The sequence derives from a woman aged 80 or over in good health. The CDR3 reads CASSPREILNSYNEQFF. The CDR3 DNA is TGTGCCAGCAGCCCCAGGGAGATCCTTAACTCCTACAATGAGCAGTTCTTC.